The present T cell receptor (beta chain) was sequenced within a study of T cells in Graves' hyperthyroidism and ophthalmopathy (dated by TCRdb to between 2018 and 2021). Study-level background: Peripheral blood was collected at initial diagnosis, before any treatment. A discovery cohort of approximately 97 patients, about 40 with Graves' ophthalmopathy and about 58 with stable Graves' hyperthyroidism, was used to find distinguishing TCR V-J signatures. An independent validation cohort of fewer than 20 hyperthyroidism patients and over 15 patients who later progressed to ophthalmopathy tested prospective prediction of ophthalmopathy. The roughly 90 discovery patients were divided at random into training and test sets in a 7:3 ratio. In addition, the study compared T-cell repertoires in thyroid tissue and in blood from five to seven Graves' hyperthyroidism patients. Following sampling, methimazole starting at 30 mg daily was given to hyperthyroidism patients, and high-dose intravenous methylprednisolone was given to ophthalmopathy patients. The paper reports TCR Vbeta CDR3 sequencing of 130 to 150 peripheral blood samples: 40 or so ophthalmopathy, fewer than 80 hyperthyroidism and 17 progressor patients.

Regarding this clonotype: The antigen this receptor binds is unknown. It has no much larger one-base neighbor in the sample; base qualities were not kept.

Findings and caveats that apply to the study as a whole: Ophthalmopathy was separated from stable hyperthyroidism by a 13 V-J signature model, with approximately 86% sensitivity and about 81% specificity obtained in cross-validation and 80%/75% obtained in testing. During validation, the model predicted progression to ophthalmopathy a median of about 5.9 months ahead of onset, with approximately 71% sensitivity and 72.22% specificity. Most expanded thyroid clonotypes (frequency above 0.001) were also detected in blood, suggesting blood repertoires may reflect thyroid immune responses. Sample size was not statistically predetermined, and investigators were not blinded to group allocation.

Taken from cysteine to phenylalanine, the CDR3 has 14 residues. The entry retains the CDR3 DNA only, 42 bases that are in frame from base 1. Between the V and J ends, shortened by 5 bases and 9 bases respectively, the junction contains 17 bases. Per the germline V gene, SNHLY is the CDR1 and FYNNEI is the CDR2. The TCR beta CDR3 regions were amplified from the RNA transcripts. The first round of RT-PCR for the TCR CDR3 was performed with the HTBI primer set and the Qiagen OneStep RT-PCR kit. Libraries were constructed in a second round of multiplex PCR, after which size selection and purification were carried out. The libraries were sequenced on an Illumina HiSeq2000 using paired-end 100 bp reads. As for how the authors treated the data: SOAPnuke was used to process the raw data, removing reads that contained adapters or uncalled bases, had a mean Phred below 15, or lacked an exact match to the constant primer or identifier. COPE v1.2.5 was used to merge high-quality paired reads, and clonotypes were defined as unique nucleotide sequences. MiTCR v1.1 was used to align clonotypes to the IMGT TRBV, TRBD and TRBJ reference segments. Only V-J combinations with frequency above 0.0001, covering about 99% of repertoires, were analysed. A TCS score was defined as the ratio between F50 (clonal expansion) and ExV (chaos), using BLOSUM62-based TCRdist between CDR3 peptides within each V-J. Welch's t-statistics and random forest reduced 500 to 550 V-J features to 10 to 15, which were used in a naive Bayes classifier (R e1071). Using fastp at Q25 and MiXCR, TCRdb reprocessed the public reads and kept productive beta chains. Entries are consolidated by CDR3 protein sequence, retaining the most common genes and DNA. V and J calls and clone size were set by TCRdb, not the authors. This sample comprises around 700,000 distinct CDR3 sequences, approximately 18% of them detected only once. In total, the top ten clones hold approximately 15% of the sample.

Hyperthyroidism patients were aged 18 to 65 years and newly diagnosed, with disease duration of less than 2 months. Any patient with an uncontrolled infection, another autoimmune disease, pregnancy or lactation was excluded. Diagnoses relied on clinical symptoms, serum thyroxine and TRAb, thyroid ultrasound and orbital computed tomography. Blood from progressor patients was collected at the time of first diagnosis with hyperthyroidism, before any ophthalmopathy symptoms had appeared. PBMCs were separated from approximately 10 ml of fresh peripheral blood using Ficoll-Paque density gradient centrifugation. Patients classed as progressors first received a Graves' hyperthyroidism diagnosis and then went on to develop ophthalmopathy during follow-up. Total RNA was extracted using Trizol reagent, and RNA quality was assessed on an Agilent 2100 Bioanalyzer.

Input material: blood. This TCR derives from a woman between 50 and 59 years old with Graves' hyperthyroidism that later progressed to Graves' ophthalmopathy. The sequence links TRBV2 to TRBJ1-5; tentative D gene TRBD1, with 6 bases matching. The DNA sequence is TGTGCCAGCAGTCCGGGACACAAATCATGGCCCCAGCATTTT. This translates into CASSPGHKSWPQHF. Reference TRBV2 and TRBJ1-5 proteins supply the regions before and after the CDR3; the full variable domain is: EPEVTQTPSHQVTQMGQEVILRCVPISNHLYFYWYRQILGQKVEFLVSFYNNEISEKSEIFDDQFSVERPDGSNFTLKIRSTKLEDSAMYFCASSPGHKSWPQHFGDGTRLSIL.